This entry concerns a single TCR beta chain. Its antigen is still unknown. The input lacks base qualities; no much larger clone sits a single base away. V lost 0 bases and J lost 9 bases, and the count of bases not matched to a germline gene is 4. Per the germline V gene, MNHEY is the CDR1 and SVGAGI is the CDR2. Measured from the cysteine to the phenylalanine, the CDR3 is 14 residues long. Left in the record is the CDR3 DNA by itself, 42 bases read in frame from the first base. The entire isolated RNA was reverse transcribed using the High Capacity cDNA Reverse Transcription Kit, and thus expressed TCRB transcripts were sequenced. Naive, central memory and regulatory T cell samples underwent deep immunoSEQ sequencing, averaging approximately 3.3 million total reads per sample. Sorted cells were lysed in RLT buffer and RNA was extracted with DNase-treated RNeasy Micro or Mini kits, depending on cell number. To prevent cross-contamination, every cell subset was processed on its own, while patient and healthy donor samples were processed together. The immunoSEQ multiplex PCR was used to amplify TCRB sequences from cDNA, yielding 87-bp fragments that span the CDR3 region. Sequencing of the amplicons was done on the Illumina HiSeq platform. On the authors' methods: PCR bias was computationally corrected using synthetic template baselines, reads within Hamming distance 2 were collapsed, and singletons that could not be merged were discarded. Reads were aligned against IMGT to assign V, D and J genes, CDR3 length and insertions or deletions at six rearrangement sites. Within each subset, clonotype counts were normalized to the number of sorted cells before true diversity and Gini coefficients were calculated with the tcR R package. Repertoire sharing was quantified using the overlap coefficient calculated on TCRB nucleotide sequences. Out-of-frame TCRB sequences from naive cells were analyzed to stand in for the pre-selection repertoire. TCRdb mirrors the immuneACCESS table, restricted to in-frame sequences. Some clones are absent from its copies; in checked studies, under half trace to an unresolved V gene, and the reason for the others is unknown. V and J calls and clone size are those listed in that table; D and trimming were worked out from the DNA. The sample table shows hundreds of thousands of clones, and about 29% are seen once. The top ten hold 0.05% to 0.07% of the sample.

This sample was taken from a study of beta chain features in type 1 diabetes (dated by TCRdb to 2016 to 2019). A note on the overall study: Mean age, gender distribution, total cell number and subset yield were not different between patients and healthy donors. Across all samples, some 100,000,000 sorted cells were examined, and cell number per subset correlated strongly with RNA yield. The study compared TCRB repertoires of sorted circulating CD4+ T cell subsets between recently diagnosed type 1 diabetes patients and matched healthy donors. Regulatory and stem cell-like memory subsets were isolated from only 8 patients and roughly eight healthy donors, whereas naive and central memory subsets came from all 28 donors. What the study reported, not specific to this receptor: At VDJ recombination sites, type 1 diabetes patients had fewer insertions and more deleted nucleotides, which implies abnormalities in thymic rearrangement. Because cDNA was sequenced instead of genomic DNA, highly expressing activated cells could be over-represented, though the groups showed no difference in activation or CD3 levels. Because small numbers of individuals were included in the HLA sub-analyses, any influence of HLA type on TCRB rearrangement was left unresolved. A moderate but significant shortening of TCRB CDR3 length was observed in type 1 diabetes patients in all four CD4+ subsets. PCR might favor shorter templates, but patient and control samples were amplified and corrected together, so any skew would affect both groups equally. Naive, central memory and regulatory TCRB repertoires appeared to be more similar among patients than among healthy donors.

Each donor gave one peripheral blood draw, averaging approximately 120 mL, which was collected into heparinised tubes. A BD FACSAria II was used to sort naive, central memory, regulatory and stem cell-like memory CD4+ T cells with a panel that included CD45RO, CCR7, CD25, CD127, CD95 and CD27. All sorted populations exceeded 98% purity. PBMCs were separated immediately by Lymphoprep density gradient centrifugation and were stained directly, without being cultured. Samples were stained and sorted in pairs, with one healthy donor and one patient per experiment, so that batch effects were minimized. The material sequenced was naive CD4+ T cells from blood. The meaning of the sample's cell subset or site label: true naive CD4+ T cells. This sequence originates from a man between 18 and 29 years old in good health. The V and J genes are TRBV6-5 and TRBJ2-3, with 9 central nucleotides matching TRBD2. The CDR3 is CASSYSMTSGTQYF. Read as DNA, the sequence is TGTGCCAGCAGTTACTCGATGACTAGCGGAACGCAGTATTTT.